The clone carrying this T cell receptor (beta chain) was recorded once. Terminally differentiated effector memory CD45RA+ cells were excluded from the naive CD8 cells, which were CD45RO-negative and positively selected for CCR7. Donors were healthy HIV-negative adults without recent acute infections or vaccinations. The data were obtained in a study of shared clonotypes between healthy human individuals. Profiled with immunoSEQ multiplex PCR; TCRdb holds only in-frame clones, not every one. The repertoire includes about 650,000 clones, less than 97% of them detected once, and 0.085% to 0.11% sits in the top ten. Germline assignment: CDR1 LNHNV and CDR2 YYDKDF (reference sequence). This CDR3 has 13 amino acids. The V and J ends lost 9 bases and 8 bases respectively, with 20 bases between them.

The clonotype comes from a woman aged 30 to 39 in good health. Sequencing was performed on naive CD8+ T cells sorted from blood. The V and J genes are TRBV15 and TRBJ2-7; TRBD2 might be the D (6 bases). The chain's CDR3 is CATRRCGARKQYF. For the CDR3, the DNA is TGTGCCACACGTAGGTGCGGGGCACGGAAGCAGTACTTC.